Sequencing of this TCR beta chain was carried out in a study of cytomegalovirus exposure and HLA in healthy donors. CDR3 length: 15 amino acids. The germline V gene has CDR1 SGHTS and CDR2 YDEGEE. The germline V and J ends were trimmed by 2 bases and 1 base, with 12 bases remaining between them. Primers: 60 Vbeta forward and 13 Jbeta reverse. TCRdb's table, derived via immunoSEQ multiplex PCR, lists solely in-frame clones and lacks some. The sample lists approximately 220,000 clones, 75% to 85% occurring once. This clone has a handful of counts. The TCR comes from a girl aged 10-17 years in good health and CMV-seronegative. This chain connects TRBV5-8 to TRBJ1-1; the D gene is possibly TRBD1 (6 bases). Sample: PBMCs. The DNA of the CDR3 is TGTGCCAGCAGCTTTCCGGACAGATCGAACACTGAAGCTTTCTTT. Protein: CASSFPDRSNTEAFF.